The rows below give T cell receptor beta chains drawn from one sample of a study of blood T cell repertoires in COVID-19. TCRdb's copy holds only in-frame clones and misses some; the assay was immunoSEQ multiplex PCR. The sample lists around 100,000 clones, 80% to 90% occurring once. Sequenced: peripheral blood. Receptor source: a human donor in a cohort sampled during active COVID-19. Both conserved end residues are part of each CDR3. A D gene is named only where the DNA matches it firmly. Size tells how often a clone was seen (once, few, many) or the class of an expanded clone, and some rows leave it out.

>.|TRBV28|TRBJ1-5|13|.
TGTGCCAGCACTAGAAACAGCAATCAGCCCCAGCATTTT
CASTRNSNQPQHF
>.|TRBV27|TRBJ1-1|15|TRBD1
TGTGCCAGCAGTTTACTGCCATCGACAGGGCCCGAAGCTTTCTTT
CASSLLPSTGPEAFF
>few|TRBV28|TRBJ1-2|15|TRBD1
TGTGCCAGCAGTAGCCCGGGACAGGGGGCCAGGGGCTACACCTTC
CASSSPGQGARGYTF
>.|TRBV3-1/TRBV3-2|TRBJ2-4|17|.
TGTGCCAGCAGCCAAGATTTGGGGGCGCGGACCAAAAACATTCAGTACTTC
CASSQDLGARTKNIQYF
>.|TRBV7-8|TRBJ1-3|17|.
TGTGCCAGCAGCGAAGTCCCGAACAGGCCCAGGGAAGACACCATATATTTT
CASSEVPNRPREDTIYF
>once|TRBV2|TRBJ1-1|13|TRBD1
TGTGCCAGCAGTGAGGACAGGGACACTGAAGCTTTCTTT
CASSEDRDTEAFF
>.|TRBV12-5|TRBJ1-1|15|TRBD1
TGTGCTAGTGGTCCCGGGACAGGGACAGGGACTGAAGCTTTCTTT
CASGPGTGTGTEAFF
>.|TRBV15|TRBJ2-7|15|.
TGTGCCACCAGCAGAGATTCGTCGGCAGGAAACGAGCAGTACTTC
CATSRDSSAGNEQYF
>.|TRBV29-1|TRBJ2-1|13|.
TGCAGCGTTGGGCCCCAACTAGCCAATGAGCAGTTCTTC
CSVGPQLANEQFF
>.|TRBV9|TRBJ2-6|21|TRBD1
TGTGCCAGCAGCGTAGAGGGGACAGGGGTGGCCCCATACTCTGGGGCCAACGTCCTGACTTTC
CASSVEGTGVAPYSGANVLTF
>once|TRBV10-3|TRBJ1-1|14|TRBD1
TGTGCCATCAGTGAGACCGGACAGGATGATAGAGCTTTCTTT
CAISETGQDDRAFF
>.|TRBV6-1|TRBJ1-5|15|.
TGTGCCAGCAGTGAAGCGTTGAAGGGAGGACAGCCCCAGCATTTT
CASSEALKGGQPQHF
>.|TRBV5-1|TRBJ2-5|18|.
TGCGCCAGCAGGGAAAACAGGGGAGGACTGTCCTTCCAAGAGACCCAGTACTTC
CASRENRGGLSFQETQYF
>few|TRBV30|TRBJ1-5|14|.
TGTGCCTGGAGCTACAGGGCGAGCAATCAGCCCCAGCATTTT
CAWSYRASNQPQHF
>.|TRBV19|TRBJ1-5|15|.
TGTGCCAGTAGTATAGGGCGGTGGAGCAATCAGCCCCAGCATTTT
CASSIGRWSNQPQHF
>few|TRBV11-2|TRBJ1-1|13|.
TGTGCCAGCAGCCAACAGGGGAACACTGAAGCTTTCTTT
CASSQQGNTEAFF
>.|TRBV10-2|TRBJ2-7|15|TRBD2
TGCGCCAGCATCGGTTCTAGCGGCCCCTCCTACGAGCAGTACTTC
CASIGSSGPSYEQYF
>.|TRBV30|TRBJ2-5|17|TRBD1
TGTGCCTGGAGTTCCCGTTCAGGGGGCAGAAGACGAGAGACCCAGTACTTC
CAWSSRSGGRRRETQYF
>.|TRBV7-3|TRBJ2-3|13|.
TGTGCCAGCAGCTTATCCCTTCTTGATACGCAGTATTTT
CASSLSLLDTQYF
>.|TRBV12-5|TRBJ2-3|18|.
TGTGCTAGTGGTTTGGTACCGGACGGGAGCACTAGCACAGATACGCAGTATTTT
CASGLVPDGSTSTDTQYF
>.|TRBV27|TRBJ2-3|15|TRBD2
TGTGCCAGCAGTTTGCTAGCGGGAGGCACAGATACGCAGTATTTT
CASSLLAGGTDTQYF
>.|TRBV19|TRBJ1-1|16|.
TGTGCCAGTAGCCCATCGGGGGTCGTCATAAACACTGAAGCTTTCTTT
CASSPSGVVINTEAFF
>.|TRBV7-2|TRBJ1-6|16|TRBD1
TGTGCCAGCAGCTTTGTATGGGACAGTCCTAATTCACCCCTCCACTTT
CASSFVWDSPNSPLHF
>few|TRBV7-9|TRBJ1-1|16|TRBD1
TGTGCCAGCAGCTCAAAGACAGGGAATCGAGGCGCTGAAGCTTTCTTT
CASSSKTGNRGAEAFF
>.|TRBV4-1|TRBJ2-2|16|TRBD1
TGCGCCAGCAGCCTGGGGACAGTTGGATCGACCGGGGAGCTGTTTTTT
CASSLGTVGSTGELFF
>.|TRBV12-3/TRBV12-4|TRBJ2-1|12|TRBD2
TGTGCCAGCAGAGCGACTAGCGGGGAGCAGTTCTTC
CASRATSGEQFF
>.|TRBV13|TRBJ1-5|17|.
TGTGCCAGCAGCTTACGCACAGGGCAAAGAGGCAATCAGCCCCAGCATTTT
CASSLRTGQRGNQPQHF
>once|TRBV7-3|TRBJ1-1|13|.
TGTGCCAGCAGCCCCACAGGGAACACTGAAGCTTTCTTT
CASSPTGNTEAFF
>.|TRBV15|TRBJ2-3|16|TRBD2
TGTGCCACCGCAAAGAAGGCGGGAGGCGCCACAGATACGCAGTATTTT
CATAKKAGGATDTQYF
>.|TRBV5-1|TRBJ2-7|15|.
TGCGCCAGCAGCTTGGGGGGCGGGAAGGCCTACGAGCAGTACTTC
CASSLGGGKAYEQYF
>.|TRBV4-3|TRBJ2-3|20|TRBD2
TGCGCCAGCAGCCAAGACCTTGTGATAGCGGGAAGAACTAGCACAGATACGCAGTATTTT
CASSQDLVIAGRTSTDTQYF
>.|TRBV5-1|TRBJ2-7|15|.
TGCGCCAGCAGCACACAAACAGGGCCCGCCTACGAGCAGTACTTC
CASSTQTGPAYEQYF
>.|TRBV4-2|TRBJ1-4|15|.
TGTGCCAGCAGCCAAGTAGGGGGGAGGGATGAAAAACTGTTTTTT
CASSQVGGRDEKLFF
>.|TRBV5-1|TRBJ1-4|15|TRBD1
TGCGCCAGCAGCTCCGGAACAGGGGAGTATGAAAAACTGTTTTTT
CASSSGTGEYEKLFF
>.|TRBV4-3|TRBJ2-3|13|.
TGCGCCAGCAGCCACCGAATACGGGATACGCAGTATTTT
CASSHRIRDTQYF
>.|TRBV19|TRBJ2-7|11|.
TGTGCCAGTACCTGGAGGGGTAAGCAGTACTTC
CASTWRGKQYF
>.|TRBV9|TRBJ2-5|15|TRBD2
TGTGCCAGCAGCGTGGGTAGACTAGCGGCAGAGACCCAGTACTTC
CASSVGRLAAETQYF
>.|TRBV11-2|TRBJ1-2|16|.
TGTGCCAGCAGCCGAGCCCGGGGGGGATCCTACTATGGCTACACCTTC
CASSRARGGSYYGYTF
>once|TRBV2|TRBJ2-7|14|.
TGTGCCAGCATGGCACAGACGGAGGGCTACGAGCAGTACTTC
CASMAQTEGYEQYF
>.|TRBV3-1/TRBV3-2|TRBJ1-2|15|.
TGTGCCAGCAGCCAAGATTTTACCAGAAACTATGGCTACACCTTC
CASSQDFTRNYGYTF